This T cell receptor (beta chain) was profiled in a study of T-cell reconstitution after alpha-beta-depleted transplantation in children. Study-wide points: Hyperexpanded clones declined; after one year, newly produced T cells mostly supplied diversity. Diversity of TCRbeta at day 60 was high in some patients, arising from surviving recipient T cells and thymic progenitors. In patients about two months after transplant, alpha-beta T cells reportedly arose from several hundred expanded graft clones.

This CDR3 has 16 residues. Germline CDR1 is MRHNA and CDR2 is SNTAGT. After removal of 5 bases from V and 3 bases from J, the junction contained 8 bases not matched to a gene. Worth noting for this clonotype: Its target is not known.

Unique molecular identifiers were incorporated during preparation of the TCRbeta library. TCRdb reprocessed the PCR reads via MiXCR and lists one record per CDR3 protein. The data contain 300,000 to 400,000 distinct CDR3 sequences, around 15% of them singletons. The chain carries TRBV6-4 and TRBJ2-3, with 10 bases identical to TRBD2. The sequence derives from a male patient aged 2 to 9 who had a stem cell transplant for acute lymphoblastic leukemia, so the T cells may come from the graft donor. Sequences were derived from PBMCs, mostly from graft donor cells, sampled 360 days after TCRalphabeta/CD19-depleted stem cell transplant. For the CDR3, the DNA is TGTGCCAGCAGTCCTCTAGCGGGAGAAGGGACAGATACGCAGTATTTT. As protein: CASSPLAGEGTDTQYF.